This TCR beta chain derives from a study of T cell changes during pregnancy in multiple sclerosis. Here immunoSEQ multiplex PCR was the method, and the copy in TCRdb shows in-frame clones only, minus some. The sample lists roughly 110,000 clones; 90% to 95% were seen once. This clone was seen once. The CDR3 covers 13 residues. Germline loops: CDR1 MDHEN, CDR2 SYDVKM. V dropped 2 bases and J dropped 8 bases, with 13 bases sitting between them. This TCR was recovered from a female donor with multiple sclerosis, enrolled in a pregnancy study. The starting material was peripheral blood, obtained in the third trimester of pregnancy. This chain uses TRBV28 with TRBJ2-7; D gene unclear. The CDR3 sequence is CASSLEIPTQQYF. As DNA, the CDR3 is TGTGCCAGCAGTTTAGAGATTCCTACTCAGCAGTACTTC.